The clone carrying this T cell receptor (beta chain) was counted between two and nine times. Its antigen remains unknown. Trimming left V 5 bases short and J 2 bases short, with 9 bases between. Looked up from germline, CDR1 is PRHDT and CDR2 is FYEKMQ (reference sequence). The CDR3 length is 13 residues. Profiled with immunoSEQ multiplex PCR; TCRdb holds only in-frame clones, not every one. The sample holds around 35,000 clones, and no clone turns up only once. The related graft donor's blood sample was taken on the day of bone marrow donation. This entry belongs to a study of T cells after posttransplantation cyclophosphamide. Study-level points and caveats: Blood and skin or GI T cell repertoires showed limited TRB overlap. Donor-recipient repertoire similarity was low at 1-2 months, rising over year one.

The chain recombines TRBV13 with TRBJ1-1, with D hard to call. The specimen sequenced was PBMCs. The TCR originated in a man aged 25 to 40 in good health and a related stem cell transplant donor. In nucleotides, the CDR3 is TGTGCCAGCAGCGGGCAGCAAAACACTGAAGCTTTCTTT. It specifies CASSGQQNTEAFF.